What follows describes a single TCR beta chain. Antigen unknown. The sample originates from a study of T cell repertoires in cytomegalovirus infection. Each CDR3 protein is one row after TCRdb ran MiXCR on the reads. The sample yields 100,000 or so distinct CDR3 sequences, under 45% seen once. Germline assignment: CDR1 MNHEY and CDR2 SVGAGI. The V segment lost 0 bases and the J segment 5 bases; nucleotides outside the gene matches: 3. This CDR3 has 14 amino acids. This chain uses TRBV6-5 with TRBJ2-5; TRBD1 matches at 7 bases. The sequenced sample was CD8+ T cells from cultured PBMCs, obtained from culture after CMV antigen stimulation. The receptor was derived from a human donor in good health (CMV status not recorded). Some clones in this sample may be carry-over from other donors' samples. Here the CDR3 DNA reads TGTGCCAGCAGTTACTCGGGACAGTGGGAGACCCAGTACTTC. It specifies CASSYSGQWETQYF.